The 10 T cell receptor beta chains listed next were all sequenced from one sample in a study of blood T cell repertoires in COVID-19. Generated by immunoSEQ multiplex PCR, the TCRdb table keeps only in-frame clones and is missing some. The table records 200,000 to 250,000 clones, approximately 84% of them present only once. The sequencing input was peripheral blood. The source of these receptors is a man aged 50-60 years who had recovered from COVID-19.

This clone appeared once. V and J are TRBV29-1 and TRBJ1-5; 11 nucleotides match TRBD1. Germline V gene lookup returns CDR1 SQVTM and CDR2 ANQGSEA. This CDR3 spans 13 amino acids. The V gene end was trimmed by 5 bases and the J gene end by 6 bases; junction bases not matched to a gene: 3. CDR3 loop: CSVWTGGGQPQHF. CDR3 bases: TGCAGCGTTTGGACAGGGGGCGGTCAGCCCCAGCATTTT.

The chain couples TRBV18 to TRBJ2-6; TRBD2 matches at 12 bases. Losses at the gene ends were 3 bases for V and 0 bases for J; bases not matched to a gene: 9. There are 20 residues in the CDR3. Germline V gives CDR1 KGHSH, CDR2 LQKENI. The CDR3 reads CASSPTDGTSGYSGANVLTF. CDR3 DNA sequence: TGTGCCAGCTCACCCACAGACGGGACTAGCGGGTACTCTGGGGCCAACGTCCTGACTTTC.

This chain connects TRBV6-6 to TRBJ1-1; D is undetermined. This CDR3 has 15 residues. V was shortened by 8 bases and J by 5 bases, with 21 bases between the two germline ends. Germline-derived CDR1 and CDR2 are MNHNY and SVGAGI (reference sequence). The CDR3 DNA reads as TGTGCCAGCCGTTCCCGAGCAACGGCGAGGACTGAAGCTTTCTTT. It specifies CASRSRATARTEAFF.

The V and J genes are TRBV18 and TRBJ1-1; D unclear. Trimming pared 1 base from V and 13 bases from J, leaving 16 bases between. The CDR3 has 13 amino acids. CDR1 and CDR2 (germline): KGHSH, LQKENI. CDR3 sequence: CASSPLSRVYGFF. The CDR3, as DNA: TGTGCCAGCTCACCACTCAGTCGGGTTTATGGTTTCTTT. The variable domain in full, completed from reference TRBV18 and TRBJ1-1, reads NAGVMQNPRHLVRRRGQEARLRCSPMKGHSHVYWYRQLPEEGLKFMVYLQKENIIDESGMPKERFSAEFPKEGPSILRIQQVVRGDSAAYFCASSPLSRVYGFFGQGTRLTVV.

The V call is TRBV3-1 (or the pseudogene TRBV3-2), the J call TRBJ1-1, with 10 bases fitting TRBD1. This CDR3 region has 15 residues. Germline-derived CDR1 and CDR2 are LGHDT and YNNKEL (reference sequence). The J segment lost 4 bases and the V segment lost 4 bases, leaving 6 bases of the junction unmatched. The CDR3 sequence is CASSLRDRGGTEAFF. CDR3 DNA: TGTGCCAGCAGCCTGAGGGACAGGGGAGGCACTGAAGCTTTCTTT.

The V gene is TRBV30, the J gene TRBJ1-2, with 7 bases that match TRBD1. The junction had 4 bases not matched to a gene; V was cut back by 5 bases and J by 4 bases. The CDR3 length is 12 residues. CDR1 and CDR2 (germline): GTSNPN, SVGIG (reference sequence). CDR3 sequence (DNA): TGTGCCTGGCAGACAGGGACCTATGGCTACACCTTC. Encoded protein: CAWQTGTYGYTF.

The rearrangement links TRBV6-5 to TRBJ1-2; TRBD1 matches at 7 bases. Per the germline V gene, CDR1 is MNHEY and CDR2 is SVGAGI. V lost 6 bases to trimming and J lost 1 base; unmatched junction nucleotides: 5. The CDR3 sequence is 14 residues long. The CDR3 nucleotides read TGTGCCAGCAGGCCGGGACAGAGTAACTATGGCTACACCTTC. Amino acids: CASRPGQSNYGYTF.

This clone was recorded only once. V gene TRBV19 combines with J gene TRBJ2-2, with D possibly matching TRBD1 (5 bases). CDR1 is LNHDA, CDR2 SQIVND, per germline (reference sequence). Deletions cut 4 bases from V and 0 bases from J, with 9 bases between. The CDR3 is 15 amino acids. The CDR3 DNA reads as TGTGCCAGTAGTAGGCAGGGAACGAACACCGGGGAGCTGTTTTTT. This sequence encodes CASSRQGTNTGELFF. Based on the CDR3 plus reference TRBV19 and TRBJ2-2, the full variable domain is DGGITQSPKYLFRKEGQNVTLSCEQNLNHDAMYWYRQDPGQGLRLIYYSQIVNDFQKGDIAEGYSVSREKKESFPLTVTSAQKNPTAFYLCASSRQGTNTGELFFGEGSRLTVL.

The rearrangement uses TRBV2 and TRBJ2-1, with TRBD2 matching over 13 bases. Germline values: CDR1 SNHLY, CDR2 FYNNEI. V shed 4 bases and J 6 bases; nucleotides not matched to a gene: 3. The CDR3 spans 15 residues. This CDR3 is CASSARLAGGNEQFF. CDR3 bases: TGTGCCAGCAGTGCCCGACTAGCGGGAGGCAATGAGCAGTTCTTC.

This clone was recorded a few times. The chain recombines TRBV28 with TRBJ1-6; a weak D match, TRBD1 (5 bases). The CDR3 is made up of 16 amino acids. Germline assignment: CDR1 MDHEN and CDR2 SYDVKM. Trimming stripped 1 base from V and 0 bases from J, with 7 bases between. The CDR3 coding sequence is TGTGCCAGCAGTTTATATGACAGCTCCTATAATTCACCCCTCCACTTT. It is translated as CASSLYDSSYNSPLHF.